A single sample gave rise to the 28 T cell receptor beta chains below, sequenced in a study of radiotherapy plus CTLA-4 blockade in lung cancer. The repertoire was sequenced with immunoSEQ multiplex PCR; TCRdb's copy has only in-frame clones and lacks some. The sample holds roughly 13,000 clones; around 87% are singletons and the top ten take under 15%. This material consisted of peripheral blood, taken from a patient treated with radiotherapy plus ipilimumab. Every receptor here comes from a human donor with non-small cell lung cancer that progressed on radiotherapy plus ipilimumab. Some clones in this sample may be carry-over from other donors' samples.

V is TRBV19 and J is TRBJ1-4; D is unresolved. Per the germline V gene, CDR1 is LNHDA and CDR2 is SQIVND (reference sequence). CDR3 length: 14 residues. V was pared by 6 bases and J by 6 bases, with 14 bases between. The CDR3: CASRRGRADEKLFF. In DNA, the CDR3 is TGTGCCAGTAGGAGAGGGAGGGCGGATGAAAAACTGTTTTTT. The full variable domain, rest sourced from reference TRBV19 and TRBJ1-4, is DGGITQSPKYLFRKEGQNVTLSCEQNLNHDAMYWYRQDPGQGLRLIYYSQIVNDFQKGDIAEGYSVSREKKESFPLTVTSAQKNPTAFYLCASRRGRADEKLFFGSGTQLSVL.

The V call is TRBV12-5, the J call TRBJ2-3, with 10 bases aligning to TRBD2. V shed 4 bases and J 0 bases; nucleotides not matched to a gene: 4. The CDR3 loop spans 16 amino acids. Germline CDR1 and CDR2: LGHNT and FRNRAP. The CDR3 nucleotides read TGTGCTAGTGGTTCCGGACTAGCGGCTAGCACAGATACGCAGTATTTT. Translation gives CASGSGLAASTDTQYF. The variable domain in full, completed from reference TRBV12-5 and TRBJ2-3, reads DARVTQTPRHKVTEMGQEVTMRCQPILGHNTVFWYRQTMMQGLELLAYFRNRAPLDDSGMPKDRFSAEMPDATLATLKIQPSEPRDSAVYFCASGSGLAASTDTQYFGPGTRLTVL.

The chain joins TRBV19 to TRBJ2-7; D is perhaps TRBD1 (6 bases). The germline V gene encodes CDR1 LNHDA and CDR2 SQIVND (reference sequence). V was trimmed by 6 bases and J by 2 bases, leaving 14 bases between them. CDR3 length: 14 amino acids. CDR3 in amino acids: CASSGDTTAYEQYF. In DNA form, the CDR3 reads TGTGCCAGTAGCGGGGACACTACCGCCTACGAGCAGTACTTC.

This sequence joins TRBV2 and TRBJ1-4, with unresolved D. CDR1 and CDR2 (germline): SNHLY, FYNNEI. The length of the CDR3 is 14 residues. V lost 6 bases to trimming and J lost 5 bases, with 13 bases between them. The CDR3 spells CASRPQYLNEKLFF. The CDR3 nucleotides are TGTGCCAGCAGACCCCAGTACCTCAATGAAAAACTGTTTTTT.

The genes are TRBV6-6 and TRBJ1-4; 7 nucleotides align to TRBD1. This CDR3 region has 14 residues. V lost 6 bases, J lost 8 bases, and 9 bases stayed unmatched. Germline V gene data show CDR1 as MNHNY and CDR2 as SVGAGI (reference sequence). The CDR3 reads CASSLQGSGEKLFF. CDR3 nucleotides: TGTGCCAGCAGCCTACAGGGGAGTGGCGAAAAACTGTTTTTT.

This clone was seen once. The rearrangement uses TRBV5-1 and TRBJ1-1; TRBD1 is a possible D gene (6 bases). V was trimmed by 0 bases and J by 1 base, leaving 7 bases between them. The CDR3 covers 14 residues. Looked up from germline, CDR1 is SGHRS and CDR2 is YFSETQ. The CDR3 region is CASSLGQANTEAFF. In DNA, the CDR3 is TGCGCCAGCAGCTTGGGACAGGCGAACACTGAAGCTTTCTTT.

The CDR3: CASSSSLAGGNEQFF. The CDR3 DNA is TGTGCCAGCAGCTCCTCGCTAGCGGGGGGCAATGAGCAGTTCTTC. The chain is built from TRBV11-2 and TRBJ2-1, with 11 bases that match TRBD2. The CDR3 is made up of 15 amino acids. With 4 bases clipped from V and 6 bases from J, the junction kept 5 bases outside the gene matches. Germline-derived CDR1 and CDR2 are SGHAT and FQNNGV.

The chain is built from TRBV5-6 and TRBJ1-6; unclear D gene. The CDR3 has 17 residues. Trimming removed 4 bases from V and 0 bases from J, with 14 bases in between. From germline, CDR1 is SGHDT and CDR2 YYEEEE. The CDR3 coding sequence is TGTGCCAGCAGCGGAAGTGGGGAGAGCTCCTATAATTCACCCCTCCACTTT. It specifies CASSGSGESSYNSPLHF.

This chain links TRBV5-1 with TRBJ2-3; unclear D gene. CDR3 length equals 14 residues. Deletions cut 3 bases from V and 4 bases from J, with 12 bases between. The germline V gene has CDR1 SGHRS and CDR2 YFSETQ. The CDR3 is CASSSSRLADTQYF. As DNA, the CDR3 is TGCGCCAGCAGCTCGTCCCGACTTGCAGATACGCAGTATTTT. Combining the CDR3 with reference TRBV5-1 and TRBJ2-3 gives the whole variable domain KAGVTQTPRYLIKTRGQQVTLSCSPISGHRSVSWYQQTPGQGLQFLFEYFSETQRNKGNFPGRFSGRQFSNSRSEMNVSTLELGDSALYLCASSSSRLADTQYFGPGTRLTVL.

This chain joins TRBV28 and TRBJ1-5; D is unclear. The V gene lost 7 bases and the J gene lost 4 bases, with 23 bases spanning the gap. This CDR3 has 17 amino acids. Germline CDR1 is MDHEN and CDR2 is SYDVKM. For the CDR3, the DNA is TGTGCCAGCACCGTGGGGAGGGCAGGAGGCGAAAATCAGCCCCAGCATTTT. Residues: CASTVGRAGGENQPQHF.

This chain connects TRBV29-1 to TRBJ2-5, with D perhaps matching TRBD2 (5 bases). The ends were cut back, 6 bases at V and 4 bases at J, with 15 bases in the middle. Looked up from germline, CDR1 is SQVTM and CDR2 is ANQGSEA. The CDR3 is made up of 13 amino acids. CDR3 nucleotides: TGCAGCGTCGGAGCCGGGAAAGGAGAGACCCAGTACTTC. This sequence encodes CSVGAGKGETQYF.

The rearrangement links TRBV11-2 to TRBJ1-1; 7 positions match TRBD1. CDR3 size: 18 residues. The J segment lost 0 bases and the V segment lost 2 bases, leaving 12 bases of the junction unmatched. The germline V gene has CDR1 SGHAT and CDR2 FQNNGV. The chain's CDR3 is CASSLSAQGERMNTEAFF. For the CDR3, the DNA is TGTGCCAGCAGCTTATCTGCCCAGGGGGAACGAATGAACACTGAAGCTTTCTTT.

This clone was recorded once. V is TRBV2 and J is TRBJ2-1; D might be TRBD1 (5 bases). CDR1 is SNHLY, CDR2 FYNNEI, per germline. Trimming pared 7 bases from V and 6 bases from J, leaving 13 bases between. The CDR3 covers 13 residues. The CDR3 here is CASITGRSNEQFF. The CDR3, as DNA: TGTGCCAGCATTACAGGACGTAGCAATGAGCAGTTCTTC.

The chain's CDR3 is CASSLLPSDTQYF. The CDR3, as DNA: TGTGCCAGCAGCTTACTCCCCTCTGATACGCAGTATTTT. The chain carries TRBV11-2 and TRBJ2-3; D not resolved. The CDR3 contains 13 residues. The V end lost 2 bases, the J end lost 6 bases, and 9 bases lay between the germline ends. In germline, CDR1 is SGHAT, CDR2 FQNNGV.

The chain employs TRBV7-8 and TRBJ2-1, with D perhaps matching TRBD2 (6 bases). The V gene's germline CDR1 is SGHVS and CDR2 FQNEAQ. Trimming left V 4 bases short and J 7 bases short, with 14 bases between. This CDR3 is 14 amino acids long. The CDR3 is CASSSGSAGNEQFF. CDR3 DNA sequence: TGTGCCAGCAGCTCTGGATCGGCGGGGAATGAGCAGTTCTTC.

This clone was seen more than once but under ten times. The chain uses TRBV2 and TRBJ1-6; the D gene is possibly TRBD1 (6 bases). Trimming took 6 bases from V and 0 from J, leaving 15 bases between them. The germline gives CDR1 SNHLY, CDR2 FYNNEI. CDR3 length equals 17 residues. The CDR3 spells CASSGGQLSSYNSPLHF. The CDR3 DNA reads TGTGCCAGCAGCGGAGGACAGCTTAGCTCCTATAATTCACCCCTCCACTTT.

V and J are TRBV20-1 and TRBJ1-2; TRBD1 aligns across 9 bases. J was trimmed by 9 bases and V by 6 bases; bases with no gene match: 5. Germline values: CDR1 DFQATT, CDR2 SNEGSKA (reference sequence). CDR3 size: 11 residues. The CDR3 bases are TGCAGTGCGGGGGACAGGGTTCGCTACACCTTC. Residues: CSAGDRVRYTF.

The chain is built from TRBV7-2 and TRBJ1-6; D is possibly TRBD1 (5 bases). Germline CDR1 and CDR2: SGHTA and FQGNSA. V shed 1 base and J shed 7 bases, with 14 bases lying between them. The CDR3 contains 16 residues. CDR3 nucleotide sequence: TGTGCCAGCAGCTTAGTAGCGTCGGGGGGGAATTCACCCCTCCACTTT. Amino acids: CASSLVASGGNSPLHF.

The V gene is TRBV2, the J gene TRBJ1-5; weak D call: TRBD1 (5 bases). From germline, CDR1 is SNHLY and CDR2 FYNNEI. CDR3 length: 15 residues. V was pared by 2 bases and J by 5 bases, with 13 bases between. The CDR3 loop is CASSEIRGEYQPQHF. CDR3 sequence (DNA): TGTGCCAGCAGTGAAATACGGGGGGAATATCAGCCCCAGCATTTT. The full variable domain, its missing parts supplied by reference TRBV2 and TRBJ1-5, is EPEVTQTPSHQVTQMGQEVILRCVPISNHLYFYWYRQILGQKVEFLVSFYNNEISEKSEIFDDQFSVERPDGSNFTLKIRSTKLEDSAMYFCASSEIRGEYQPQHFGDGTRLSIL.

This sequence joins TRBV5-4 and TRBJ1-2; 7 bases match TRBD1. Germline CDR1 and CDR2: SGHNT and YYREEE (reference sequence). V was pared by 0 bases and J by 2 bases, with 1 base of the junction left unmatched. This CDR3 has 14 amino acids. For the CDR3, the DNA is TGTGCCAGCAGCTTGGAGGGGGCGAACTATGGCTACACCTTC. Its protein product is CASSLEGANYGYTF.

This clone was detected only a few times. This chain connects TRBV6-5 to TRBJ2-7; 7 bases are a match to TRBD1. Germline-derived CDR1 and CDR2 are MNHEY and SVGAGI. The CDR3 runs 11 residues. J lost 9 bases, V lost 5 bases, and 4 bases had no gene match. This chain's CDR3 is CASSTAGGQYF. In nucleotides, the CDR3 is TGTGCCAGCAGTACAGCAGGGGGGCAGTACTTC.

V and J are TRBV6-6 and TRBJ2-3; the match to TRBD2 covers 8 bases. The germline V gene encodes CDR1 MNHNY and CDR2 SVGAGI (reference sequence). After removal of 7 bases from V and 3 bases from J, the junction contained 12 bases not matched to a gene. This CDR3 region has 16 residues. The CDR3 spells CASTWSLSGGTDTQYF. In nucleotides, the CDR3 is TGTGCCAGCACCTGGAGCCTGAGCGGGGGAACAGATACGCAGTATTTT.

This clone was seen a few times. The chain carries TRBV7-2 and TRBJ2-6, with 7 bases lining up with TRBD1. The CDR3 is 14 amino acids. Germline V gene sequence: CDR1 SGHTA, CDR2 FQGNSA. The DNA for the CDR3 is TGTGCAGAGGGACAGAGCTCTGGGGCCAACGTCCTGACTTTC. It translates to CAEGQSSGANVLTF.

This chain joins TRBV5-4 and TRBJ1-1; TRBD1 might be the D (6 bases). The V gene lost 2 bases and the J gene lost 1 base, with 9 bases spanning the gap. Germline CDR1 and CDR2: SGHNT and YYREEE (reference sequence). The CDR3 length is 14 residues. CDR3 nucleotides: TGTGCCAGCAGCTTACAGGGTTGGAACACTGAAGCTTTCTTT. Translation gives CASSLQGWNTEAFF.

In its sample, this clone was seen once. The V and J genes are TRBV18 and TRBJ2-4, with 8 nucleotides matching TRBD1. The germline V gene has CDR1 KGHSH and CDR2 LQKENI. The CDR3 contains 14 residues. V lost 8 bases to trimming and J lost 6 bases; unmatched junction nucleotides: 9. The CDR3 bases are TGTGCCAGCACCGTGACAGGGGAGTCAAACATTCAGTACTTC. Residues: CASTVTGESNIQYF.

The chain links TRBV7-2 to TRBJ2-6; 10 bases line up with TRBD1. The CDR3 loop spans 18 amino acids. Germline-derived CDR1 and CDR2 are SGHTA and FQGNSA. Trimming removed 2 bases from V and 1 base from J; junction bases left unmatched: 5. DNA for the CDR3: TGTGCCAGCAGCTTACGACAGGGGGCCCGGTCTGGGGCCAACGTCCTGACTTTC. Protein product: CASSLRQGARSGANVLTF.

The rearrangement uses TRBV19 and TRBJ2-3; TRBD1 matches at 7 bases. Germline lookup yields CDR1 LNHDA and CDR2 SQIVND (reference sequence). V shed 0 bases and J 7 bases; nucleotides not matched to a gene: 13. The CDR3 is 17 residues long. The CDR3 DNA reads TGTGCCAGTAGTATAGACGTACAGGGGTGGGAGAAAAATACGCAGTATTTT. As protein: CASSIDVQGWEKNTQYF. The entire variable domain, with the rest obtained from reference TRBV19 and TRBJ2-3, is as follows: DGGITQSPKYLFRKEGQNVTLSCEQNLNHDAMYWYRQDPGQGLRLIYYSQIVNDFQKGDIAEGYSVSREKKESFPLTVTSAQKNPTAFYLCASSIDVQGWEKNTQYFGPGTRLTVL.

For the CDR3, the DNA is TGTGCCAGCAGCACTAGACAGGGTCCCTACGAGCAGTACTTC. Protein product: CASSTRQGPYEQYF. The chain recombines TRBV5-4 with TRBJ2-7; 7 positions agree with TRBD1. The CDR3 spans 14 residues. V shed 4 bases, J shed 2 bases, and the junction held 6 bases outside the gene matches. CDR1 and CDR2 from the germline V gene are SGHNT and YYREEE (reference sequence).